The source of this T cell receptor (beta chain) is a study of cytomegalovirus exposure and HLA in healthy donors. This CDR3 spans 16 amino acids. CDR1 is SGHNT and CDR2 is YYREEE in the germline V gene (reference sequence). Losses at the gene ends were 3 bases for V and 2 bases for J; bases not matched to a gene: 7. Findings of the study overall: Among TCR beta chains of equal frequency, HLA-associated ones were more clonally expanded in a later analysis. In terms of immune exposure information, only CMV serostatus was available.

Primers: 60 Vbeta forward and 13 Jbeta reverse. Generated by immunoSEQ multiplex PCR, the TCRdb table keeps only in-frame clones and is missing some. The data contain some 100,000 clones, 69% of them seen just once; the ten biggest clones take up 5.4%. Concerning this clone: The antigen remains undetermined.

The source is a woman in her seventies in good health and CMV-seropositive. The sequenced material came from PBMCs. The V and J genes are TRBV5-4 and TRBJ2-7; 11 nucleotides line up with TRBD2. The CDR3 nucleotides read TGTGCCAGCAGCTCTAGCGGGGGGACAAAAGCCTACGAGCAGTACTTC. Translation: CASSSSGGTKAYEQYF.